This T cell receptor (beta chain) comes out of a study of blood T cells in healthy people across ages. Broader study findings: Unsorted PBMCs ruled out conclusive naive versus antigen-experienced comparison.

Germline CDR1 KGHDR, CDR2 SFDVKD. The CDR3 runs 14 residues. With 5 bases clipped from V and 10 bases from J, the junction kept 11 bases outside the gene matches. A J-beta primer mix and a sample-barcoded 5' primer were used in a second PCR of roughly 6 to 12 cycles. Each sample yielded at least 3 million CDR3-containing paired-end reads. TCRdb fed the 5' RACE reads into MiXCR, producing one record per CDR3 protein. The data contain about 670,000 distinct CDR3 sequences, roughly 43% of them singletons. About this clonotype itself: Antigen unknown.

The receptor was derived from a man older than 75 in good health. The sequencing sample was made of blood. The rearrangement uses TRBV24-1 and TRBJ2-3, with 7 positions matching TRBD1. CDR3 region: CATSGSDRRVPQYF. The CDR3 bases are TGTGCCACCAGTGGTTCGGACAGGCGGGTCCCGCAGTATTTT.